This T cell receptor (beta chain) derives from a study of cytomegalovirus exposure and HLA in healthy donors. Study-level points and caveats: The authors enumerated over 150 TCR beta chains as linked to cytomegalovirus.

The V and J ends lost 3 bases and 8 bases, in that order; junction bases with no gene match: 10. From germline, CDR1 is MNHEY and CDR2 SMNVEV (reference sequence). There are 15 residues in the CDR3. Libraries were prepared by immunoSEQ multiplex PCR; TCRdb keeps only in-frame clonotypes and omits some of them. The data contain about 130,000 clones, 80% to 90% of them seen just once; the ten biggest clones take up around 1.1%. About this clone: Its specificity is not known.

Specimen: PBMCs. J is TRBJ2-1 and V is TRBV27, with 7 bases identical to TRBD2. This sequence was found in a woman aged 18-35 years in good health and CMV-seronegative. CDR3 sequence reads: CASSLALAGVHEQFF. CDR3 nucleotide sequence: TGTGCCAGCAGTTTGGCCCTGGCGGGAGTCCATGAGCAGTTCTTC.